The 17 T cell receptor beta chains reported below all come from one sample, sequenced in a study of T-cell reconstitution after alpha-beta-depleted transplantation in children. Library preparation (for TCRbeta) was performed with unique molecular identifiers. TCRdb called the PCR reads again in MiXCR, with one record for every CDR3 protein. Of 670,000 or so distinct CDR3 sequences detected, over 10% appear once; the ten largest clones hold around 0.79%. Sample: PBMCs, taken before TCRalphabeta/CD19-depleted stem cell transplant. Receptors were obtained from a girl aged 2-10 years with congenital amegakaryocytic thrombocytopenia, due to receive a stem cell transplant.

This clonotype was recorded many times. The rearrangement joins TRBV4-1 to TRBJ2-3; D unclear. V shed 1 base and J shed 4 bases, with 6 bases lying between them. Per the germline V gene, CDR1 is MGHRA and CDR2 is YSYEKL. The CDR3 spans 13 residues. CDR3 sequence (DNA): TGCGCCAGCAGCCAAGTTGGTTCAGATACGCAGTATTTT. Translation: CASSQVGSDTQYF.

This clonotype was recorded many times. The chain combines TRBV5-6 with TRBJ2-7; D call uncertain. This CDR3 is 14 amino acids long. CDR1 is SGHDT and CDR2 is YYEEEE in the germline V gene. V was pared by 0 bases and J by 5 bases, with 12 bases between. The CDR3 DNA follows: TGTGCCAGCAGCTTGGCTTCCCGACCAGACGAGCAGTACTTC. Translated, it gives CASSLASRPDEQYF.

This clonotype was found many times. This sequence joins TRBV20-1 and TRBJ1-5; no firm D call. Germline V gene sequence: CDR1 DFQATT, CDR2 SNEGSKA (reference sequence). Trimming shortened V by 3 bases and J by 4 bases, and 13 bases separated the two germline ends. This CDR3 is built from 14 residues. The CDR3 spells CSARDSDGNQPQHF. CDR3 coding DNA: TGCAGTGCTAGGGACTCGGACGGGAATCAGCCCCAGCATTTT.

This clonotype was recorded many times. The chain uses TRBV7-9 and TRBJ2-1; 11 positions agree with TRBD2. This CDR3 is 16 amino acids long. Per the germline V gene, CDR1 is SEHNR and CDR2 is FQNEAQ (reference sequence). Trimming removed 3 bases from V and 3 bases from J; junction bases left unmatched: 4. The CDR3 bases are TGTGCCAGCAGCTTGATCACTAGCGGGGGCTACAATGAGCAGTTCTTC. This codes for CASSLITSGGYNEQFF.

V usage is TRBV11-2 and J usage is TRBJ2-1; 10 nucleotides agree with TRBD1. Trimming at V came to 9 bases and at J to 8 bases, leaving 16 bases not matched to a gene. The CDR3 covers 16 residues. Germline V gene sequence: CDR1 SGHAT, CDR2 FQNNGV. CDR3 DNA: TGTGCCAGTCTTCCCCTCCGGACAGGGGGGGTGGATGAGCAGTTCTTC. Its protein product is CASLPLRTGGVDEQFF. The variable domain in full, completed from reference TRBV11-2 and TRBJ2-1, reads EAGVAQSPRYKIIEKRQSVAFWCNPISGHATLYWYQQILGQGPKLLIQFQNNGVVDDSQLPKDRFSAERLKGVDSTLKIQPAKLEDSAVYLCASLPLRTGGVDEQFFGPGTRLTVL.

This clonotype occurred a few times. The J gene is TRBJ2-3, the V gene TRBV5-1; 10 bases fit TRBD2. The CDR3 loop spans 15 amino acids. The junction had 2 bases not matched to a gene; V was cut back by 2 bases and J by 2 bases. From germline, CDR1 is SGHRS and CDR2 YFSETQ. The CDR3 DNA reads TGCGCCAGCAGCTTTAGCGGGAGGACCACAGATACGCAGTATTTT. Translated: CASSFSGRTTDTQYF.

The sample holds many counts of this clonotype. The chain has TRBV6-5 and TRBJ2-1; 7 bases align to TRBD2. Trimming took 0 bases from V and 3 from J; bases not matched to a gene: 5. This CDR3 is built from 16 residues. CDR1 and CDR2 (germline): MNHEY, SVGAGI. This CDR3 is CASSYSAGAVYNEQFF. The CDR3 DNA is TGTGCCAGCAGTTACTCGGCGGGAGCGGTCTACAATGAGCAGTTCTTC.

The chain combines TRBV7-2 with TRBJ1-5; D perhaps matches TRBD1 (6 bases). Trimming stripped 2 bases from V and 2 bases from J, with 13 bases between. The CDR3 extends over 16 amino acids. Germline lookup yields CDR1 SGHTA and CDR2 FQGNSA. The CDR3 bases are TGTGCCAGCAGCTTAAATACAGGGTATGGCAATCAGCCCCAGCATTTT. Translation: CASSLNTGYGNQPQHF. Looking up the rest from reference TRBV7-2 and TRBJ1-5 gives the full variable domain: GAGVSQSPSNKVTEKGKDVELRCDPISGHTALYWYRQSLGQGLEFLIYFQGNSAPDKSGLPSDRFSAERTGGSVSTLTIQRTQQEDSAVYLCASSLNTGYGNQPQHFGDGTRLSIL.

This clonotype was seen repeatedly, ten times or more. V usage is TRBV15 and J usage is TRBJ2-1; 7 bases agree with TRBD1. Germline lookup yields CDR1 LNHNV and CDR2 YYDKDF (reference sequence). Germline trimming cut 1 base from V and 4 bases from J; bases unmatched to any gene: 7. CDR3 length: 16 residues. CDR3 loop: CATSRAPGQRYNEQFF. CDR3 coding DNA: TGTGCCACCAGCAGAGCCCCGGGACAGAGATACAATGAGCAGTTCTTC.

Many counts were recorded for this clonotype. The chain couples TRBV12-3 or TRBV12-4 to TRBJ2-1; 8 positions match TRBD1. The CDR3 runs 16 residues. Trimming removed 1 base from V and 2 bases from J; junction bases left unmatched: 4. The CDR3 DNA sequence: TGTGCCAGCAGTTTAGTAGGACAGGGTGCCTACAATGAGCAGTTCTTC. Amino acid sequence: CASSLVGQGAYNEQFF.

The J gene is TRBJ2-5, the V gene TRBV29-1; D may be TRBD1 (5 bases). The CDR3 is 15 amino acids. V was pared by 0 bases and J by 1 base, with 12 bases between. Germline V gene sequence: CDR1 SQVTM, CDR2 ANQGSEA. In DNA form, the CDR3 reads TGCAGCGTTGAAGATACGAACAGGTTCCAAGAGACCCAGTACTTC. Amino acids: CSVEDTNRFQETQYF.

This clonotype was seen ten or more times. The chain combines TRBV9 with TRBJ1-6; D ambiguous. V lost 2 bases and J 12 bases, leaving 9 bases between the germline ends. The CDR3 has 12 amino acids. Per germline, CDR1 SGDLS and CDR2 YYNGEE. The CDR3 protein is CASSVDRGPLHF. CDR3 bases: TGTGCCAGCAGCGTGGACCGCGGACCCCTCCACTTT.

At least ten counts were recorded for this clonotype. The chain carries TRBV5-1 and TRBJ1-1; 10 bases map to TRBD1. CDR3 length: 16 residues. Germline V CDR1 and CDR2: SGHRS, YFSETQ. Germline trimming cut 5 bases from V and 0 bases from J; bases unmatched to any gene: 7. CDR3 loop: CASRSGQGTMNTEAFF. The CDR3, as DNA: TGCGCCAGCAGATCGGGACAGGGGACTATGAACACTGAAGCTTTCTTT.

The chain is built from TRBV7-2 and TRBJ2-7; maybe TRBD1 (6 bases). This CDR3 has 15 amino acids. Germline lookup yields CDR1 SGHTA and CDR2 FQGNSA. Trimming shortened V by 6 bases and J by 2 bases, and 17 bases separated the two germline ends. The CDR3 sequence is CASSVTGTQPYEQYF. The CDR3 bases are TGTGCCAGCAGTGTTACCGGGACACAGCCCTACGAGCAGTACTTC.

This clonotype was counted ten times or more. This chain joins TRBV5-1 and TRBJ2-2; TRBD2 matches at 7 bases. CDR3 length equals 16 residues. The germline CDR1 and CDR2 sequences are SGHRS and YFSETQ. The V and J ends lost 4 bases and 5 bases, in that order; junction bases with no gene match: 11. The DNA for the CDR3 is TGCGCCAGCAGCGTGGGAGGGGCGCCCGGAACCGGGGAGCTGTTTTTT. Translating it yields CASSVGGAPGTGELFF. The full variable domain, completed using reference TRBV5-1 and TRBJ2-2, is KAGVTQTPRYLIKTRGQQVTLSCSPISGHRSVSWYQQTPGQGLQFLFEYFSETQRNKGNFPGRFSGRQFSNSRSEMNVSTLELGDSALYLCASSVGGAPGTGELFFGEGSRLTVL.

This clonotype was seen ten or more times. The chain's CDR3 is CSARRSLYNEQFF. As DNA, the CDR3 is TGCAGTGCACGGCGGAGTTTGTACAATGAGCAGTTCTTC. This chain connects TRBV20-1 to TRBJ2-1; D gene unclear. Trimming took 6 bases from V and 4 from J, leaving 13 bases between them. The CDR3 totals 13 residues. Per germline, CDR1 DFQATT and CDR2 SNEGSKA (reference sequence).

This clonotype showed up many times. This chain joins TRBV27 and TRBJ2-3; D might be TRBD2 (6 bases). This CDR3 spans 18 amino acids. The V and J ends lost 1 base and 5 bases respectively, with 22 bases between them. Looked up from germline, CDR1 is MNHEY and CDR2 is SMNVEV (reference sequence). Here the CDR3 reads CASSLWGVSVDGGDTQYF. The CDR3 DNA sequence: TGTGCCAGCAGTTTATGGGGGGTGTCTGTGGACGGAGGAGATACGCAGTATTTT.